This record concerns one T cell receptor (beta chain) sequence. The clone's antigen remains unknown. Base qualities are not at hand, and no much larger clone is one base apart. This specimen comes from a study of cytomegalovirus exposure and HLA in healthy donors (dated by TCRdb to about 2017). Notes on the research overall: An earlier analysis of fewer than 750 of the donors reported under 300 Gb of sequence data and 90 million to 120 million unique TCR beta sequences obtained from about 180 million T cells. Around 330 gigabases of sequencing data and about 92 million unique TCR sequences made up an early release that covered several hundred HLA-typed donors. Of the approximately 400 genotyped donors, approximately 80% fell in the genetic ancestry cluster associated with self-reported Caucasian donors. The study aimed to test whether cataloging public T cell receptors could reveal signatures of past pathogen exposure. The study profiled the T cell repertoires of more than 500 subjects by immunosequencing and related them to cytomegalovirus serostatus. In addition to the first cohort of 500 to 850 subjects, a separate validation cohort of 120 different subjects was used. The study combined high-throughput TCR immunosequencing, statistical association of individual TCRs with disease status, and machine learning to predict cytomegalovirus infection status. A later analysis re-analyzed previously published TCR beta repertoires from roughly 600 donors and added high-resolution HLA genotyping to study TCR occurrence patterns. Rather than drawing on any new phenotypic data, the later analysis identified candidate immune exposures from TCR beta sequences and the way those sequences occurred across donors. To decide whether each TCR beta V gene segment behaved as functional or pseudogenic, an earlier analysis of some 570 of the donors relied on high-throughput TCR beta sequencing. Alongside the repertoire data, information on donor age, sex, ethnicity and CMV serostatus was compiled. In a later genetic analysis, genome-wide SNP genotypes for about 65% of the roughly 670 donors were used, and that subset was treated as a discovery cohort. Every discovery cohort repertoire had been produced on one sequencing platform. HLA typing covered class I and class II loci at four-digit resolution. Typing coverage varied by locus: about 629-630 donors for A, B, C, DRB1 and DQB1; approximately 500 for DQA1; 606 for DPA1; under 490 for DPB1. A handful of DR-DQ haplotypes were handled as single units for association and clustering because linkage in the cohort was strong. Among roughly 400 genotyped donors of the cohort, an average of about 220,000 unique TCR beta nucleotide sequences was sequenced per donor, of which approximately 18% were non-productive.

For CDR1 and CDR2, the germline V gene lists MGHRA and YSYEKL. The CDR3 has 15 amino acids, counting the end cysteine and phenylalanine. Solely the CDR3 DNA is kept, with 45 bases framed from the first base. Trimming takes 4 bases from V and 7 bases from J, and the germline ends sit 16 bases apart. The library was prepared using the immunoSEQ multiplex PCR assay. A mixture of 60 forward primers for TCR Vbeta segments and 13 reverse primers for TCR Jbeta segments was used in the multiplex PCR. The CDR3 region of rearranged TCR beta genes was amplified from genomic DNA by a multiplex PCR assay. The Illumina HiSeq System was used to sequence the amplified TCR beta libraries as 87-base-pair reads. The published analysis was carried out like this. Across the 500 to 700 repertoires, a later analysis counted 75 million to 90 million unique TCR beta chains, around 11 million of which were shared by at least two donors. A nearest-neighbor algorithm error-corrected the raw reads and collapsed the reads into unique sequences, merging closely related sequences to remove PCR and sequencing errors. Alignment of CDR3 sequences to IMGT reference sequences was used to assign V, D and J gene segments. For a sequence to be retained, a match of at least six nucleotides to both a V gene segment and a J gene segment was required. A rearrangement was called productive if the CDR3 had no stop codons and remained in frame with V and J, and every other rearrangement was called non-productive. CDR3 was defined according to IMGT convention as the region running from the second conserved V-encoded cysteine to the conserved J-encoded phenylalanine. The earlier analysis of about 620 of the donors excluded sequences that lacked an unambiguous match to a single V gene segment. In an earlier analysis of 500 to 750 of the donors, V segments were called functional above 56.7% productive rearrangements and were called segregating when the between-donor standard deviation exceeded 5%. A statistical classification framework was developed to diagnose cytomegalovirus status using the catalog of TCR beta chain sequences. In a later analysis, V and J genes were assigned by comparing TCR nucleotide sequences against IMGT/GENE-DB human TR gene sequences. A later analysis assigned CDR3 sequences and most-parsimonious VDJ recombination scenarios with the TCRdist pipeline. In a later analysis, every TCR beta chain was defined by the combination of its CDR3 amino acid sequence and its V-gene family, and reads without a unique V-gene family were dropped. In a later analysis, approximately 640 highly shared, low-generation-probability nucleotide sequences were removed to address suspected cross-contamination and a sequencing artifact. In a later analysis, a clonal expansion index was calculated for each public chain from normalized within-repertoire ranks of inferred template counts. Generation probabilities in a later analysis came from a VDJ recombination model fitted to out-of-frame rearrangements, and those results were checked against IGoR. Hypergeometric tests were used in a later analysis to score TCR-TCR, TCR-HLA and TCR-CMV co-occurrence, with a repertoire-size bias correction applied to the TCR pairs. A later analysis estimated false discovery rates by permuting HLA or CMV assignments 20 times. In a later analysis, co-occurring TCRs were grouped with DBSCAN, and TCRdist sequence similarity was added when clustering was performed within HLA-allele-positive subsets. Repertoires with fewer than 30,000 or more than 120,000 public chains, plus five repertoires with anomalous nucleotide sharing, were excluded from co-occurrence clustering. TCRdb took this table from immuneACCESS and kept in-frame rearrangements with V and J called. Such tables lack part of the clones; where checked against another copy, unresolved V genes explain under half of the gap, and the rest is unexplained. V and J calls and clone size come straight from that table; D and trimming were deduced from the DNA. This sample holds some 85,000 clones; roughly 80% were observed only once. The leading ten clones occupy less than 4.5% of the sample.

The cohort consisted of 650 to 850 healthy bone marrow donors. At the time of sampling, every cohort member was nominally healthy, though immune exposures that went unrecorded were likely present. The donor tested CMV seronegative and was one of the 352 seronegative cohort members. A peripheral blood sample was collected from each donor, and TCR beta sequencing was performed on peripheral blood mononuclear cells. The Qiagen DNeasy Blood Extraction Kit was used to extract genomic DNA from the blood cell samples. Summary of the overall study and its limitations: A further reported finding was that TCR beta sequences accurately predicted the HLA-A and HLA-B alleles for most subjects in the first cohort. In this cohort, only TCR beta chains were sequenced, and detectable features were limited by the absence of alpha or paired-chain data. Some IMGT-functional V segments, including TRBV6-2 and TRBV6-3, could not be distinguished by the 87-base-pair reads and were therefore excluded. An earlier analysis of 587 of the donors showed that most TCR beta V segments appeared in productive rearrangements either about 90% or about 30% of the time, which broadly matched IMGT annotations. In a later genetic analysis, a missense DCLRE1C variant was associated with V-gene and J-gene trimming of TCR beta chains, and the association was replicated in an independent cohort. A later genetic analysis reported fewer N-insertions in productive TCRs among donors in an Asian-associated ancestry cluster than the roughly 720-donor mean. Correlated functional status among segregating V segments might be attributable to linkage disequilibrium, but an unknown experimental factor could not be ruled out. Sequencing depth was assumed to be roughly uniform across donors in the presence/absence analyses, though that assumption may not hold. Several of the top co-occurrence clusters appeared to be linked to parvovirus B19, influenza, CMV and Epstein-Barr virus, according to a later analysis. Strong co-occurrence of HLA alleles, especially DR and DQ, made assigning TCR associations to individual alleles difficult. Because some donors lacked HLA typing at each locus, the association tests relied only on the typed subset. A later analysis found that TCR association rates varied across HLA loci, with DRB1 alleles showing the most associated TCRs and HLA-C alleles the fewest. In a later analysis, most CMV-associated TCR beta chains were found to appear HLA-restricted, with HLA associations seemingly driven largely by CMV exposure. In a later analysis, 16,951 TCR beta sequences were associated with specific HLA alleles at a false discovery rate of 0.05. Cytomegalovirus status was reported to be diagnosed by the classifier with high specificity and sensitivity in both the original and validation cohorts. Most TCR sequences were observed very rarely across donors, whereas some public TCRs were present in many individuals. Three of the identified cytomegalovirus-associated TCR beta chains were confirmed in vitro to be specific for cytomegalovirus antigens. The only immune exposure information available for the cohort was CMV serostatus. Because counts were too low, roughly 16 rarely observed V segments, including chromosome 9 orphons, were excluded from the earlier analysis of some 590 of the donors. In a later analysis, HLA-associated TCR beta chains were found to be more clonally expanded and to have lower generation probabilities than equally common non-associated chains. A cluster of highly shared sequence variants was judged likely to represent a technical artifact of the sequencing pipeline. According to the authors, the approach could potentially be generalized to other disease states and immunological phenotypes. A total of about 150 TCR beta chains were listed by the study as associated with cytomegalovirus.

The chain joins TRBV4-1 to TRBJ2-2; 6 matching bases give a weak D call of TRBD2. The specimen sequenced was PBMCs. This receptor was obtained from a man aged 25-45 years in good health and CMV-seronegative. The DNA sequence follows: TGCGCCAGCAGCCTCAGTGCGGGGTACAGCGGGGAGCTGTTTTTT. Its product reads: CASSLSAGYSGELFF.